This T cell receptor beta chain was documented in a study of blood T cell repertoires in COVID-19. Study summary: The cDNA or gDNA used as material had been derived from T cells, B-cell-depleted T cells, or PBMCs.

Enrolled through a virtual design, the participants were between about 18 and 100 years of age and came from some 25 US areas. Cohort assignment relied on participant-reported clinical history. Here immunoSEQ multiplex PCR was the method, and the copy in TCRdb shows in-frame clones only, minus some. The repertoire has some 240,000 clones, approximately 83% of them found once; the top ten carry roughly 3.1%. This CDR3 spans 13 amino acids. After removal of 0 bases from V and 10 bases from J, the junction contained 0 bases not matched to a gene. Germline CDR1 and CDR2: LGHNT and FRNRAP. The specimen sequenced was PBMCs or T cells enriched from blood (not recorded which). The TCR originated in a middle-aged man who had recovered from COVID-19. The V gene is TRBV12-5, the J gene TRBJ1-6; 7 bases agree with TRBD1. CDR3 region: CASGLVQGSPLHF. The CDR3, as DNA: TGTGCTAGTGGTTTGGTACAGGGGTCACCCCTCCACTTT.